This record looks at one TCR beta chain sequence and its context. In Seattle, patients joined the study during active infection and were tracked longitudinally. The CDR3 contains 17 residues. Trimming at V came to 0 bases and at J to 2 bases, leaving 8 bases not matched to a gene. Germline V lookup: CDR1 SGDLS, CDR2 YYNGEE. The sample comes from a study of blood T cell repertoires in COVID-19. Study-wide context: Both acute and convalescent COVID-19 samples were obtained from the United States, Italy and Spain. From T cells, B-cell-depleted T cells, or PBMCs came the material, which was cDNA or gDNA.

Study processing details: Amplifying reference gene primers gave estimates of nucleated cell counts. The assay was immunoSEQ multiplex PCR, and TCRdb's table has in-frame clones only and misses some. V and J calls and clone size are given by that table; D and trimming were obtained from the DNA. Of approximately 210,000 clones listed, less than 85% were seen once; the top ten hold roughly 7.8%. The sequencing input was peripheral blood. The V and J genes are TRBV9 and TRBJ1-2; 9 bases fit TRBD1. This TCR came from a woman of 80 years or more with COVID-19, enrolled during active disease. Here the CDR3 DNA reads TGTGCCAGCAGCGTAGGAGGGACAGGGCTTATGAACTATGGCTACACCTTC. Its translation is CASSVGGTGLMNYGYTF.